This T cell receptor beta chain was retrieved from a study of blood T cell repertoires in COVID-19. At the level of the study: Acute and convalescent COVID-19 specimens originated in the United States, Italy and Spain.

CDR3 length: 16 amino acids. Trimming removed 1 base at V and 5 bases at J, with 17 bases between. CDR1 and CDR2 from the germline V gene are SGHTA and FQGNSA. The assay was immunoSEQ multiplex PCR, and TCRdb's table has in-frame clones only and misses some. The table has more than 120,000 clones, about 92% seen once; the top ten hold around 1.5%. Sequenced input: peripheral blood. The receptor comes from a human donor in a cohort sampled during active COVID-19. The chain is built from TRBV7-2 and TRBJ2-5; D perhaps matches TRBD1 (6 bases). CDR3 sequence: CASSLGPAGATETQYF. The CDR3 DNA sequence: TGTGCCAGCAGCTTAGGTCCAGCAGGGGCCACGGAGACCCAGTACTTC.